The 8 T cell receptor beta chains below come from one sample, sequenced in a study of blood T cells in healthy people across ages. Then a second PCR, running about 7 to 11 cycles, was carried out with a sample-barcoded 5' primer and a J-beta primer mix. MiXCR, applied by TCRdb to the 5' RACE reads, yields one record per CDR3 protein. The repertoire has just under 750,000 distinct CDR3 sequences, about 20% of them found once; the top ten carry roughly 22%. What was sequenced was blood. Every receptor here comes from a man aged 70 or older in good health.

This clonotype has a handful of counts. The rearrangement uses TRBV15 and TRBJ2-3; D is ambiguous. Trimming pared 11 bases from V and 2 bases from J, leaving 17 bases between. CDR1 LNHNV and CDR2 YYDKDF come from the germline V gene (reference sequence). The CDR3 has 14 amino acids. The CDR3 region is CAPERVDSTDTQYF. DNA for the CDR3: TGTGCCCCCGAAAGGGTCGATTCCACAGATACGCAGTATTTT. The variable domain in full, with the rest retrieved from reference TRBV15 and TRBJ2-3, is DAMVIQNPRYQVTQFGKPVTLSCSQTLNHNVMYWYQQKSSQAPKLLFHYYDKDFNNEADTPDNFQSRRPNTSFCFLDIRSPGLGDTAMYLCAPERVDSTDTQYFGPGTRLTVL.

Ten or more counts support this clonotype. Germline and junction disagree at one end, which may indicate a read error. This chain uses TRBV5-1 with TRBJ2-2, with 9 bases lining up with TRBD2. CDR3 length equals 15 residues. Germline-derived CDR1 and CDR2 are SGHRS and YFSETQ. For the CDR3, the DNA is TGTGCCAGCAGTCTAGCGGGGCCGAACACCGGGGAGCTGTTTTTT. Protein: CASSLAGPNTGELFF.

V is TRBV5-1 and J is TRBJ2-1; D is perhaps TRBD2 (5 bases). Trimming left V 0 bases short and J 4 bases short, with 14 bases between. CDR1 SGHRS and CDR2 YFSETQ come from the germline V gene. This CDR3 region has 16 residues. CDR3 in DNA: TGCGCCAGCAGCTTGGCCAAAGAGGGTTCGTACAATGAGCAGTTCTTC. The encoded protein is CASSLAKEGSYNEQFF.

This clonotype was seen a handful of times. This chain joins TRBV3-1 and TRBJ2-3; D uncertain. CDR1 and CDR2 from the germline V gene are LGHDT and YNNKEL (reference sequence). V gave up 0 bases and J gave up 0 bases, with 13 bases separating them. CDR3 length: 17 residues. CDR3 region: CASSQDPGPPSTDTQYF. The CDR3 DNA sequence: TGTGCCAGCAGCCAAGACCCCGGGCCGCCGAGCACAGATACGCAGTATTTT.

V usage is TRBV7-9 and J usage is TRBJ2-7; 9 bases match TRBD1. CDR3 length: 15 amino acids. The V and J ends lost 8 bases and 3 bases, in that order; junction bases with no gene match: 11. Germline values: CDR1 SEHNR, CDR2 FQNEAQ (reference sequence). CDR3 region: CASSDPGTGIYEQYF. The DNA of the CDR3 is TGTGCCAGCTCCGATCCGGGGACAGGGATCTACGAGCAGTACTTC.

This rearrangement joins TRBV28 to TRBJ2-4; maybe TRBD2 (5 bases). Germline V gives CDR1 MDHEN, CDR2 SYDVKM. The V gene lost 5 bases and the J gene lost 8 bases, with 7 bases spanning the gap. The CDR3 sequence is 11 residues long. CDR3 bases: TGTGCCAGCAGTGCCGGGGACATTCAGTACTTC. It specifies CASSAGDIQYF. The variable domain in full, completed from reference TRBV28 and TRBJ2-4, reads DVKVTQSSRYLVKRTGEKVFLECVQDMDHENMFWYRQDPGLGLRLIYFSYDVKMKEKGDIPEGYSVSREKKERFSLILESASTNQTSMYLCASSAGDIQYFGAGTRLSVL.

There are a few counts of this clonotype. V is TRBV20-1 and J is TRBJ2-5; D may be TRBD2 (6 bases). V lost 4 bases and J lost 3, with 12 bases in between. This CDR3 has 13 residues. Germline values: CDR1 DFQATT, CDR2 SNEGSKA (reference sequence). CDR3 coding DNA: TGCAGTGCTACTGTGTGGGGGGAAGAGACCCAGTACTTC. Translated, it gives CSATVWGEETQYF.

The rearrangement uses TRBV6-1 and TRBJ2-2; possible D gene TRBD2, 6 bases. CDR3 length: 14 amino acids. V shed 6 bases and J shed 4 bases, with 12 bases lying between them. Germline CDR1 and CDR2: MNHNS and SASEGT. The CDR3 nucleotides read TGTGCCAGCAGCTCACGGGGAGGCACCGGGGAGCTGTTTTTT. This sequence encodes CASSSRGGTGELFF.